The clone carrying this T cell receptor beta chain was detected ten times or more. What it binds is not known. The use of genomic DNA as template underpinned the TCR beta VDJ and CDR3 profiling. TCRdb reanalysed the reads using MiXCR and keeps one entry per CDR3 protein. The data contain 400,000 to 600,000 distinct CDR3 sequences, less than 35% of them seen just once; the ten biggest clones take up nearly 0.85%. This sample was taken from a study of CD8+CD57+ T cells in acquired aplastic anemia. General study findings and limits: The same twenty-nine CD8+ CDR3 sequences occurred in patients and in controls. Patients were compared with controls for CD8+ Simpson's diversity, and no significant difference emerged.

Patients sequenced had flow cytometry evidence of CD8+CD57+ cell expansion. Each patient carried a diagnosis of severe acquired aplastic anemia. Blood samples were obtained from patients who had received no prior therapy. The germline CDR1 and CDR2 sequences are DFQATT and SNEGSKA (reference sequence). The CDR3 runs to 13 residues. The ends were cut back, 3 bases at V and 4 bases at J, with 12 bases in the middle. The chain uses TRBV20-1 and TRBJ1-2; D gene ambiguous. Input material: sorted CD4+, CD8+, or CD8+CD57+ T cells (not recorded which) from PBMCs. The receptor comes from a human donor with aplastic anemia. The CDR3 bases are TGCAGTGCTAGTCAGGTAGTTAGCTATGGCTACACCTTC. This gives the protein CSASQVVSYGYTF.